This paragraph covers one T cell receptor (beta chain) sequence. The sample originates from a study of blood T cell repertoires in COVID-19. Study in general: The study drew acute and convalescent COVID-19 samples from the United States, Italy and Spain.

The CDR3 is 16 amino acids. Trimming shortened V by 0 bases and J by 1 base, and 13 bases separated the two germline ends. Germline V gives CDR1 LGHNA, CDR2 YNFKEQ. The protocol was immunoSEQ multiplex PCR, while the TCRdb copy is restricted to in-frame clones and leaves out a portion. The top ten hold approximately 14% of the sample, which has approximately 270,000 clones, roughly 80% seen once. Enrolled during active infection, Seattle patients were then followed longitudinally. This rearrangement joins TRBV4-2 to TRBJ2-7; maybe TRBD2 (5 bases). Material: peripheral blood. This TCR came from a person aged 70 to 79 with COVID-19, enrolled during active disease. For the CDR3, the DNA is TGTGCCAGCAGCCAAGATAGCGAACGCGATTCCTACGAGCAGTACTTC. It translates to CASSQDSERDSYEQYF.